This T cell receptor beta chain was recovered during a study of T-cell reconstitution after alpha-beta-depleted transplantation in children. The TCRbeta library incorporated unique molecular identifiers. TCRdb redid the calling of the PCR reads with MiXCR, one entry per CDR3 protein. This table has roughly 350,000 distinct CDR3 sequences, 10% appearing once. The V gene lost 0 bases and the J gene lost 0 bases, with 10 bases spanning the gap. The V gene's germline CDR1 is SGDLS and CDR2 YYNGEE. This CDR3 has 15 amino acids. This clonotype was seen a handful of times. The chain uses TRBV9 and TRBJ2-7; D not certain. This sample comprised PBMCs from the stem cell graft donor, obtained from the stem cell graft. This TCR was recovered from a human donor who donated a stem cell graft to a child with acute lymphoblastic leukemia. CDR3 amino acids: CASSVDPADSYEQYF. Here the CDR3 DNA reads TGTGCCAGCAGCGTAGATCCCGCGGACTCCTACGAGCAGTACTTC.